The rows below give T cell receptor beta chains drawn from one sample of a study of control samples from healthy donors and cancer patients. Profiled with immunoSEQ multiplex PCR; TCRdb holds only in-frame clones, not every one. The sample shows fewer than 250,000 clones, around 93% of them seen only once. The sequenced sample consisted of blood. These receptors all stem from a man aged 30 to 45 in good health. The CDR3 runs from the conserved cysteine through the conserved F or W. Fields, in order: clone size, J gene, V gene, D gene, CDR3 DNA, CDR3 protein. The D gene is left open where the match is weak. Expanded clones are given a class, and other clones once, few, many or no size at all.

>-|TRBJ2-1|TRBV7-2|TRBD2
TGTGCCAGCAGCTTTAGCGGGGGGCCCTACAATGAGCAGTTCTTC
CASSFSGGPYNEQFF
>-|TRBJ1-5|TRBV24-1|TRBD1
TGTGCCACCAGTGGCGGGACAGGGGTCAATCAGCCCCAGCATTTT
CATSGGTGVNQPQHF
>-|TRBJ1-5|TRBV19|-
TGTGCCAGTAGTATAGTCGGGCAGCCTTTGCACAATCAGCCCCAGCATTTT
CASSIVGQPLHNQPQHF
>-|TRBJ1-2|TRBV19|-
TGTGCCAGTACCGAGAGTCGGGGTCTCCCCGTGGGTGGCTACACCTTC
CASTESRGLPVGGYTF
>-|TRBJ1-4|TRBV7-9|-
TGTGCCAGCAGCCTCGGAACGACTAATGAAAAACTGTTTTTT
CASSLGTTNEKLFF
>-|TRBJ1-1|TRBV2|-
TGTGCCAGCAGACTCGACAGGACTGAAGCTTTCTTT
CASRLDRTEAFF
>-|TRBJ1-1|TRBV6-5|-
TGTGCCAGCAGTTACTCTCTCGGGTTCCGCACTGAAGCTTTCTTT
CASSYSLGFRTEAFF
>-|TRBJ1-5|TRBV4-2|TRBD1
TGTGCCAGCAGCCAAGAGTACAGGGGGATTGATCAGCCCCAGCATTTT
CASSQEYRGIDQPQHF
>few|TRBJ2-7|TRBV5-1|-
TGCGCCAGCAGCTTGAGTCAGGTTCCCTTACGAGTGCAGTACTTC
CASSLSQVPLRVQYF
>-|TRBJ2-2|TRBV10-1|-
TGCGCCAGCAGTGAGGGAGGGAACACCGGGGAGCTGTTTTTT
CASSEGGNTGELFF
>-|TRBJ2-7|TRBV11-2|TRBD2
TGTGCCAGCAGCTTAGTCTCTAGCGGGGGGCTTTCCTACGAGCAGTACTTC
CASSLVSSGGLSYEQYF
>-|TRBJ1-3|TRBV4-1|-
TGCGCCAGCAGCCAAGATAAAGGGAGCGCCGGAAACACCATATATTTT
CASSQDKGSAGNTIYF
>once|TRBJ2-7|TRBV6-1|TRBD1
TGTGCCAGCAGCACCGGGACAGGGATCCACGAGCAGTACTTC
CASSTGTGIHEQYF
>-|TRBJ1-2|TRBV12-3/TRBV12-4|-
TGTGCCAGCAGTTTACAACAGAGCGGCTACACCTTC
CASSLQQSGYTF
>few|TRBJ2-7|TRBV7-2|-
TGTGCCAGCAGCTTAGGCGGGGTCTCCTACGAGCAGTACTTC
CASSLGGVSYEQYF
>-|TRBJ2-2|TRBV5-4|-
TGTGCCAGCAGCTTCCTCGGGGTAAACGGGGAGCTGTTTTTT
CASSFLGVNGELFF
>-|TRBJ1-5|TRBV10-3|TRBD1
TGTGCCATCGCAGGGACAGGCAATCAGCCCCAGCATTTT
CAIAGTGNQPQHF
>-|TRBJ1-6|TRBV5-1|-
TGCGCCAGCAGCCTGGAGACAGGTGGGGTTGGCTCCTATAATTCACCCCTCCACTTT
CASSLETGGVGSYNSPLHF
>few|TRBJ1-5|TRBV28|-
TGTGCCAGCAGAGACCGGGACCGATCGTATAGCAATCAGCCCCAGCATTTT
CASRDRDRSYSNQPQHF